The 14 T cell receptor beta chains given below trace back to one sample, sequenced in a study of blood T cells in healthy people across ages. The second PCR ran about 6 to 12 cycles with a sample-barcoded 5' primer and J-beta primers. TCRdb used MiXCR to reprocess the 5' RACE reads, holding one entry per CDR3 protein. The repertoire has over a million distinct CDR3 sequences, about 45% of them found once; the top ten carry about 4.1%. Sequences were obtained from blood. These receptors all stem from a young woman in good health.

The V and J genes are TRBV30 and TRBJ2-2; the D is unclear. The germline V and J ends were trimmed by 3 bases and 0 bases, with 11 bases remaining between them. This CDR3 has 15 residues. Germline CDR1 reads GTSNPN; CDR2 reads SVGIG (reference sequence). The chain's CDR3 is CAWRPGRANTGELFF. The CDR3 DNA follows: TGTGCCTGGAGGCCAGGAAGGGCGAACACCGGGGAGCTGTTTTTT.

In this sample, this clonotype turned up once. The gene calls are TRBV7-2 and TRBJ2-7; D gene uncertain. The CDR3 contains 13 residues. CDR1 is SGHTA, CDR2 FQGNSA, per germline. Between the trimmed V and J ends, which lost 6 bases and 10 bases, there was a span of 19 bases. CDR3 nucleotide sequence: TGTGCCAGCAGTCCGGACCACCAAGAGACCCAGTACGTC. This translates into CASSPDHQETQYV.

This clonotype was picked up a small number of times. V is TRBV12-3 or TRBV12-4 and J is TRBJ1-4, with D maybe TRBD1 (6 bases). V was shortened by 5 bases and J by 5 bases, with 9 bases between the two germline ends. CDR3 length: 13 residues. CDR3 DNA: TGTGCCAGCAGTAACAGGGTAAATGAAAAACTGTTTTTT. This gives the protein CASSNRVNEKLFF.

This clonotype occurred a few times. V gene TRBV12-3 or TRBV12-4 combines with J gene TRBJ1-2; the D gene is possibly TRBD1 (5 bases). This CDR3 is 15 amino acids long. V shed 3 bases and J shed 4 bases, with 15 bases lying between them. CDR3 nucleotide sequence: TGTGCCAGCAGTTTCCCGGGGATAGGGGTCTATGGCTACACCTTC. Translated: CASSFPGIGVYGYTF.

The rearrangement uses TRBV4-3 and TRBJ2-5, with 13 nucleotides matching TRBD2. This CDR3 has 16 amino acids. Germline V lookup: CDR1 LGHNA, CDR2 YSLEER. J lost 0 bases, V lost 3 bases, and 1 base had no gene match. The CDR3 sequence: CASSHGTSGDQETQYF. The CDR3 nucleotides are TGCGCCAGCAGCCACGGGACTAGCGGGGACCAAGAGACCCAGTACTTC.

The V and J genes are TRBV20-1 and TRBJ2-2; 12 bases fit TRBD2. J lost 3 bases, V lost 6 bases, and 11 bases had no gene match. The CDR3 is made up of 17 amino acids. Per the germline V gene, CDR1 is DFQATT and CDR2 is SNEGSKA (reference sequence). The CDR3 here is CSASSRTSGIDTGELFF. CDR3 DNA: TGCAGTGCCAGCTCCAGGACTAGCGGGATCGACACCGGGGAGCTGTTTTTT.

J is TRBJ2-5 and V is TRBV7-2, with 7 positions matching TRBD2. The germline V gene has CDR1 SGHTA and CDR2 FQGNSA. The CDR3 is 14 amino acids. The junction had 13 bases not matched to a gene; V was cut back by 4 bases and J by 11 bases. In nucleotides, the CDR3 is TGTGCCAGCAGCTCCGGGACTACCGGCAATGAGCAGTACTTC. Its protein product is CASSSGTTGNEQYF.

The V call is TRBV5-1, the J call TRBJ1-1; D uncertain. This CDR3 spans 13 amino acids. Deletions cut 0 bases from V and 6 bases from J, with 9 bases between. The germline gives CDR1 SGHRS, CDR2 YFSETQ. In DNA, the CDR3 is TGCGCCAGCAGCTTGGAAGGAGGGCCTGAAGCTTTCTTT. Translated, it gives CASSLEGGPEAFF.

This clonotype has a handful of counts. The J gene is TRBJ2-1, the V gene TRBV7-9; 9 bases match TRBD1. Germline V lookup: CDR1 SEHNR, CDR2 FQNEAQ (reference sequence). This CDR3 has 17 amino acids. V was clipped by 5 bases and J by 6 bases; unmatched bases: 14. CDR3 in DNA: TGTGCCAGCAGCACTAAATCGACAGGGGGGGCCCCCAATGAGCAGTTCTTC. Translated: CASSTKSTGGAPNEQFF. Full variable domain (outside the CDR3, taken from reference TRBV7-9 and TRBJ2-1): DTGVSQNPRHKITKRGQNVTFRCDPISEHNRLYWYRQTLGQGPEFLTYFQNEAQLEKSRLLSDRFSAERPKGSFSTLEIQRTEQGDSAMYLCASSTKSTGGAPNEQFFGPGTRLTVL.

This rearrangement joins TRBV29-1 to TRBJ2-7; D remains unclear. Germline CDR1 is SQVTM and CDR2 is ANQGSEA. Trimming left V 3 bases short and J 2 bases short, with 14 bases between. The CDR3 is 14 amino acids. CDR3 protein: CSVEGYYYPYEQYF. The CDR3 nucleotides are TGCAGCGTTGAGGGTTATTATTACCCCTACGAGCAGTACTTC.

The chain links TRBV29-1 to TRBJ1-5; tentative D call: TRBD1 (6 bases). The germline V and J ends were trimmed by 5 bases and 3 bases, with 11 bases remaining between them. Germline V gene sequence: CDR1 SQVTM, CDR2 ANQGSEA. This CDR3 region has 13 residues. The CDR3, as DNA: TGCAGCGTTTCCGGACAGCCCAATCAGCCCCAGCATTTT. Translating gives CSVSGQPNQPQHF.

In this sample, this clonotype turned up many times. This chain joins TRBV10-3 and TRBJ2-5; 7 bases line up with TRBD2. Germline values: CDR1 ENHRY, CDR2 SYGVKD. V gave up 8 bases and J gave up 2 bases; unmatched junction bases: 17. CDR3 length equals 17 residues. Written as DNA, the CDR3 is TGTGCCATCGGCACCGGGCGGGGGTCACAGAGACAAGAGACCCAGTACTTC. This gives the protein CAIGTGRGSQRQETQYF.

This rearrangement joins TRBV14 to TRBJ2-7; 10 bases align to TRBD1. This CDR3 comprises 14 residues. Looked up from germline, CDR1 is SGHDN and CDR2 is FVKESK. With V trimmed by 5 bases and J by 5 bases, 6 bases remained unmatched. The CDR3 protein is CASSEGQGWNEQYF. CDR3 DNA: TGTGCCAGCAGCGAGGGACAGGGGTGGAACGAGCAGTACTTC.

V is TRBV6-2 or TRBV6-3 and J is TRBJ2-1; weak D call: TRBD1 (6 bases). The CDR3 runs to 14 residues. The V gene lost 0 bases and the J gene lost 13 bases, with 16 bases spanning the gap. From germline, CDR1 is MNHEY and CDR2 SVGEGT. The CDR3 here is CASSYSGQRQTQFF. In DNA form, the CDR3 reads TGTGCCAGCAGTTACTCCGGACAGAGACAGACCCAGTTCTTC.